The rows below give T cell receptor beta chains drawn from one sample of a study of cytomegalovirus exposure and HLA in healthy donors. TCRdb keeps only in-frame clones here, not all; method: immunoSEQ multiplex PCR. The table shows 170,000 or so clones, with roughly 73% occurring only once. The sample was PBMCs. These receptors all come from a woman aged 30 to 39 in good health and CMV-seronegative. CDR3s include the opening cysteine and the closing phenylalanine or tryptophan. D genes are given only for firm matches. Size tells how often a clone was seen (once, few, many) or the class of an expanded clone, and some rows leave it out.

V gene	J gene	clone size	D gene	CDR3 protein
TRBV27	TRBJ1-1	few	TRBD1	CASSPWAGGTEAFF
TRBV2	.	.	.	CASDLSDSYEQYF
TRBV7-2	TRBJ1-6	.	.	CASSPGTSYNSPLHF
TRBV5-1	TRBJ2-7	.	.	CASRMTGFYEQYF
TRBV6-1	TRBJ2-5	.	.	CASNDWAEETQYF
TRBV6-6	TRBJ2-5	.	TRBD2	CASSYPRGGQETQYF
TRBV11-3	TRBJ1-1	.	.	CASSLQRYTEAFF
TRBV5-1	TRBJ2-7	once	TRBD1	CASSNRDRGRFDEQYF
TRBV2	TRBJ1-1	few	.	CASTTGLEAFF
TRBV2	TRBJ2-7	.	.	CASNKGRRVRGYEQYF
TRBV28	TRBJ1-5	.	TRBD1	CASSFQGDSNQPQHF
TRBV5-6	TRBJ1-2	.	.	CASSETGNYGYTF
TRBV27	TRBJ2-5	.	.	CASSPVVEETQYF
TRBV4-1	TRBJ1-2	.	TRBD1	CASSQDGTGISYGYTF
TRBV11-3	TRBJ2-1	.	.	CASSLVFGGEQFF
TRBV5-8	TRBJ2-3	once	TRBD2	CASSAGLAGALDTQYF
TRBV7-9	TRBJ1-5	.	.	CASSLQGQPQHF
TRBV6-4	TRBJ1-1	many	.	CASSGHVEDTEAFF
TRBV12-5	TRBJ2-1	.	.	CASGPTSGNEQFF
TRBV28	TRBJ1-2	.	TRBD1	CASSWGQGGNYGYTF
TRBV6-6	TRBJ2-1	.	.	CASTPWGGLDNEQFF
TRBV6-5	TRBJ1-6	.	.	CASRPGGDYSPLHF
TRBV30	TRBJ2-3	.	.	CAWSPGGSRTDTQYF
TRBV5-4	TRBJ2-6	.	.	CASSLFWGDNGLTF
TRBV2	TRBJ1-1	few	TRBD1	CASRLEGASTEAFF
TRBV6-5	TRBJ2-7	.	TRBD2	CASRDGLASHEQYF
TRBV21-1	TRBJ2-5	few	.	CASFRTRGDQETQYF
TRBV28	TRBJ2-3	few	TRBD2	CASSSYLAATDTQYF
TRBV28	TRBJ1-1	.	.	CASSLSGNTEAFF
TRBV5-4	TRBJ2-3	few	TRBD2	CASSLGGLAGGVSSTDTQYF
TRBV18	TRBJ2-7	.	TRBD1	CASSEKQGAVYEQYF
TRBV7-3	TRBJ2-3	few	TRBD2	CASSRSGGRDTQYF
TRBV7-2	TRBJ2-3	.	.	CASSLPDTGIDTQYF
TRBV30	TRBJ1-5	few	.	CAWSVRLGAQPQHF
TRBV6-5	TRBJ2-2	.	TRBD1	CASSPGQGNTGELFF
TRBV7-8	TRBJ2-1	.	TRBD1	CASSGTVYNEQFF
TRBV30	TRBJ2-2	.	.	CAWSYRAGELFF
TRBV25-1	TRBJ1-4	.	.	CASSGSPFSGSEKLFF
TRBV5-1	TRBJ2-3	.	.	CASSLLGAGDTQYF
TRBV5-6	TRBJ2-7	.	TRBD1	CASSLQGAREYF
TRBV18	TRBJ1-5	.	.	CASSPLGGVGNQPQHF
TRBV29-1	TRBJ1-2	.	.	CSVVRRVGGYTF
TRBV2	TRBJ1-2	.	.	CASRRQQFPSGYTF
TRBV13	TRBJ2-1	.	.	CASSHSGSYNEQFF
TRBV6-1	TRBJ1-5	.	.	CASSLRGGDQPQHF
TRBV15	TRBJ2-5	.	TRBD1	CATSRDALGQKETQYF
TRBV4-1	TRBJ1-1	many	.	CASSQGLSEAFF
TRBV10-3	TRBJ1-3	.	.	CASGGMENTIYF
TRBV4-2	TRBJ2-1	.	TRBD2	CASTPPSFGGGVNEQFF
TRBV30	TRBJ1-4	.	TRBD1	CAWTLGQGEYNEKLFF